Following are 9 T cell receptor beta chains from one sample sequenced in a study of metastatic and nonmetastatic thyroid tumors. Ahead of thyroid surgery, no patient had received treatment of any kind. TCRdb re-analyzed the PCR reads using MiXCR. The sample shows over 25,000 clones, about 15% of them seen only once. Sample: blood. The receptors shown here come from a female donor with papillary thyroid cancer or a benign thyroid nodule (not recorded which). Some clones in this sample may be carry-over from other donors' samples.

This clone was counted at least ten times. A much larger clone lies one base from this, so it may be a read error. The missing conserved phenylalanine or tryptophan at the end of this CDR3 makes a read error likely. This chain links TRBV20-1 with TRBJ2-2; 10 bases agree with TRBD2. With V trimmed by 3 bases and J by 6 bases, 7 bases remained unmatched. Looked up from germline, CDR1 is DFQATT and CDR2 is SNEGSKA (reference sequence). The CDR3 covers 15 residues. CDR3 nucleotides: TGCAGTGCTAGTTTGTCTAGCGGGAGTGCCGGGGAGCTGTTTTCT. Translated: CSASLSSGSAGELFS.

The chain couples TRBV18 to TRBJ2-7; D might be TRBD1 (6 bases). CDR3 length: 15 residues. Germline V gene lookup returns CDR1 KGHSH and CDR2 LQKENI. Trimming left V 3 bases short and J 2 bases short, with 14 bases between. CDR3 loop: CASSPSRDRTYEQYF. The CDR3, as DNA: TGTGCCAGCTCACCTTCCAGAGACAGGACCTACGAGCAGTACTTC.

This clone was picked up many times. One end of the junction varies from germline; a read error may be responsible. The sample holds other DNA sequences that translate to the same CDR3. The chain recombines TRBV5-1 with TRBJ2-5; 13 bases line up with TRBD2. There are 17 residues in the CDR3. From germline, CDR1 is SGHRS and CDR2 YFSETQ. The CDR3 protein is CASSSGLAGHYQETQYF. CDR3 nucleotides: TGTGCCAGCAGCTCGGGACTAGCGGGACATTACCAAGAGACCCAGTACTTC.

The chain links TRBV20-1 to TRBJ2-7; 10 bases are shared with TRBD2. V shed 3 bases and J 12 bases; nucleotides not matched to a gene: 20. This CDR3 spans 16 amino acids. The germline gives CDR1 DFQATT, CDR2 SNEGSKA (reference sequence). CDR3 in amino acids: CSARKPGLAKEATGYF. CDR3 nucleotide sequence: TGCAGTGCTAGGAAACCGGGACTAGCGAAGGAGGCCACAGGGTACTTC.

For this clone: The junction departs from germline at one end; a sequencing error may be responsible. Other DNA sequences in the same sample also yield this CDR3. The gene calls are TRBV6-1 and TRBJ2-1; D remains unclear. Per the germline V gene, CDR1 is MNHNS and CDR2 is SASEGT. This CDR3 is built from 15 residues. This CDR3 is CAAKREEFQYNEQFF. The CDR3 coding sequence is TGTGCAGCCAAGCGCGAGGAGTTCCAATACAACGAGCAGTTCTTC.

This clone is labeled as medium-sized. This sequence joins TRBV28 and TRBJ2-7, with a possible D match to TRBD2 (7 bases). This CDR3 contains 15 residues. Germline-derived CDR1 and CDR2 are MDHEN and SYDVKM. Trimming pared 1 base from V and 4 bases from J, leaving 14 bases between. The CDR3: CASSLLGGGFYEQYF. In DNA, the CDR3 is TGTGCCAGCAGTTTATTGGGCGGGGGCTTTTACGAGCAGTACTTC.

A note on this clone: One end of the junction varies from germline; a read error may be responsible. The chain recombines TRBV10-1 with TRBJ2-7; the D is unclear. Germline V lookup: CDR1 WNHNN, CDR2 SYGVQD (reference sequence). The CDR3 runs to 10 residues. CDR3 coding DNA: TGCGCCAGCAGTGAGAGTACGTGTGTCTTC. Residues: CASSESTCVF.

The chain couples TRBV6-1 to TRBJ2-7; D remains ambiguous. Trimming pared 6 bases from V and 0 bases from J, leaving 6 bases between. CDR3 length equals 12 residues. Germline V gene sequence: CDR1 MNHNS, CDR2 SASEGT. The CDR3 loop is CASRGGSYEQYF. The DNA of the CDR3 is TGTGCCAGCAGGGGTGGCTCCTACGAGCAGTACTTC.

By proportion, this clone is medium-sized. This chain links TRBV7-2 with TRBJ1-2; D is undetermined. V was pared by 0 bases and J by 2 bases, with 10 bases between. This CDR3 comprises 15 residues. Germline lookup yields CDR1 SGHTA and CDR2 FQGNSA. CDR3 sequence: CASSLAPGGNYGYTF. CDR3 nucleotide sequence: TGTGCCAGCAGCTTAGCCCCAGGAGGCAACTATGGCTACACCTTC.